These 11 T cell receptor beta chains were sequenced from one sample in a study of T cell responses to AZD1222 COVID-19 vaccine. Profiled with immunoSEQ multiplex PCR; TCRdb holds only in-frame clones, not every one. Seen here are about 200,000 clones, about nine tenths observed once, and the top ten hold roughly 3.5%. Sequences were derived from peripheral blood, sampled 28 days after the second AZD1222 dose. The receptors were sampled from an adult who received the AZD1222 COVID-19 vaccine.

The chain uses TRBV28 and TRBJ2-5; tentative D call: TRBD2 (6 bases). The germline V gene has CDR1 MDHEN and CDR2 SYDVKM. Trimming cost V 11 bases and J 5 bases, with 15 bases left between them. The CDR3 consists of 12 residues. CDR3 protein: CAVSSRGETQYF. CDR3 coding DNA: TGTGCCGTTTCCTCGCGGGGTGAGACCCAGTACTTC.

CDR3 amino acids: CSASPNSPLHF. CDR3 nucleotide sequence: TGCAGTGCTTCTCCTAATTCACCCCTCCACTTT. The V gene is TRBV20-1, the J gene TRBJ1-6; D not resolved. The CDR3 covers 11 residues. The V and J ends lost 5 bases and 6 bases respectively, with 5 bases between them. In germline, CDR1 is DFQATT, CDR2 SNEGSKA (reference sequence).

This chain links TRBV15 with TRBJ1-4; D gene ambiguous. Per germline, CDR1 LNHNV and CDR2 YYDKDF (reference sequence). This CDR3 region has 17 residues. V was shortened by 1 base and J by 3 bases, with 15 bases between the two germline ends. As DNA, the CDR3 is TGTGCCACCAGCAGAGGGGCACTTCAGGTTCCTAATGAAAAACTGTTTTTT. Protein sequence: CATSRGALQVPNEKLFF.

In DNA form, the CDR3 reads TGTGCCAGCAGGGAACTAGCGGGAGCCCCCTACAATGAGCAGTTCTTC. Amino acid sequence: CASRELAGAPYNEQFF. The chain recombines TRBV6-1 with TRBJ2-1; TRBD2 matches at 11 bases. Germline V gives CDR1 MNHNS, CDR2 SASEGT. This CDR3 has 16 amino acids. The V gene end was trimmed by 6 bases and the J gene end by 2 bases; junction bases not matched to a gene: 6.

In this sample, this clone turned up once. The chain is built from TRBV5-4 and TRBJ2-3; 11 bases are a match to TRBD2. Germline lookup yields CDR1 SGHNT and CDR2 YYREEE (reference sequence). Trimming cost V 3 bases and J 6 bases; bases outside gene matches: 12. The CDR3 loop spans 17 amino acids. Written as DNA, the CDR3 is TGTGCCAGCAGCTACTGGACTAGCGGGCCTAAGAAGGATACGCAGTATTTT. This translates into CASSYWTSGPKKDTQYF.

The rearrangement uses TRBV24-1 and TRBJ2-3, with a weak D call TRBD1 (6 bases). Deletions cut 4 bases from V and 11 bases from J, with 18 bases between. The CDR3 has 14 residues. From germline, CDR1 is KGHDR and CDR2 SFDVKD. Written as DNA, the CDR3 is TGTGCCACCAGTGAGCGTGGACAGCAGGCGTGGCAGTATTTT. Translation: CATSERGQQAWQYF.

This chain uses TRBV3-1 (or the pseudogene TRBV3-2) with TRBJ2-7; D is unresolved. With 2 bases removed from V and 0 bases from J, the gap between germline ends came to 11 bases. The V gene's germline CDR1 is LGHDT and CDR2 YNNKEL (reference sequence). The CDR3 is 15 residues long. The CDR3 coding sequence is TGTGCCAGCAGCCAAAACTTACGCAGCTCCTACGAGCAGTACTTC. Protein product: CASSQNLRSSYEQYF.

The rearrangement uses TRBV7-9 and TRBJ2-3, with 11 bases aligning to TRBD1. CDR3 length: 17 residues. Germline lookup yields CDR1 SEHNR and CDR2 FQNEAQ (reference sequence). V was pared by 5 bases and J by 0 bases, with 7 bases of the junction left unmatched. The CDR3 loop is CASSVYWDRGSTDTQYF. The DNA for the CDR3 is TGTGCCAGCAGCGTGTACTGGGACAGGGGGAGCACAGATACGCAGTATTTT.

The CDR3 coding sequence is TGTGCCAGCAGCCCCGACCACAATCAGCCCCAGCATTTT. As protein: CASSPDHNQPQHF. V gene TRBV7-3 combines with J gene TRBJ1-5, with unresolved D. This CDR3 is built from 13 residues. CDR1 is SGHTA and CDR2 is FQGTGA in the germline V gene. V dropped 5 bases and J dropped 3 bases, with 8 bases sitting between them.

The J gene is TRBJ1-5, the V gene TRBV28; D is undetermined. Germline lookup yields CDR1 MDHEN and CDR2 SYDVKM. This CDR3 region has 8 residues. The V and J ends lost 4 bases and 11 bases respectively, with 0 bases between them. CDR3 sequence (DNA): TGTGCCAGCAGTTCCCAGCATTTT. This codes for CASSSQHF.

The J gene is TRBJ1-2, the V gene TRBV7-2; D might be TRBD1 (6 bases). The CDR3 covers 15 residues. V lost 3 bases to trimming and J lost 2 bases, with 13 bases between them. From germline, CDR1 is SGHTA and CDR2 FQGNSA. CDR3 in amino acids: CASSLRTTGNYGYTF. The DNA of the CDR3 is TGTGCCAGCAGCTTGCGGACCACAGGGAACTATGGCTACACCTTC.